This T cell receptor beta chain was captured in a study of regulatory T cells in long-lasting Graves disease. In building TCR beta libraries, iRepertoire HTBI primers were used together with Arm-PCR of CDR3 regions. TCRdb itself ran the multiplex PCR reads through MiXCR, one entry per CDR3 protein. The sample includes around 430,000 distinct CDR3 sequences, roughly 23% of them seen just once. Time point described: persistent/refractory GD, antithyroid drugs over 5 years with positive TRAb. Extracted RNA from PBMCs served as the source of the TCR library. General study findings and limits: Persistent patients shared more public clonotypes (fewer than 3,000) than newly diagnosed patients (about 940). It was peripheral blood alone, not thyroid tissue, that was studied.

As regards this clonotype: Its antigen is currently unknown. Germline and junction disagree at one end, which may indicate a read error.

The CDR3 spans 15 residues. From germline, CDR1 is SGHKS and CDR2 YYEKEE (reference sequence). The chain employs TRBV5-5 and TRBJ1-3, with unresolved D. The source was peripheral blood mononuclear cells (PBMCs), collected when the disease was refractory, from a patient treated with antithyroid drugs. This sequence originates from a female donor with Graves disease. For the CDR3, the DNA is TGCGCCAGCAGCCAAGATCGGCAATCGGGAAACACCATATATTTT. It encodes CASSQDRQSGNTIYF.